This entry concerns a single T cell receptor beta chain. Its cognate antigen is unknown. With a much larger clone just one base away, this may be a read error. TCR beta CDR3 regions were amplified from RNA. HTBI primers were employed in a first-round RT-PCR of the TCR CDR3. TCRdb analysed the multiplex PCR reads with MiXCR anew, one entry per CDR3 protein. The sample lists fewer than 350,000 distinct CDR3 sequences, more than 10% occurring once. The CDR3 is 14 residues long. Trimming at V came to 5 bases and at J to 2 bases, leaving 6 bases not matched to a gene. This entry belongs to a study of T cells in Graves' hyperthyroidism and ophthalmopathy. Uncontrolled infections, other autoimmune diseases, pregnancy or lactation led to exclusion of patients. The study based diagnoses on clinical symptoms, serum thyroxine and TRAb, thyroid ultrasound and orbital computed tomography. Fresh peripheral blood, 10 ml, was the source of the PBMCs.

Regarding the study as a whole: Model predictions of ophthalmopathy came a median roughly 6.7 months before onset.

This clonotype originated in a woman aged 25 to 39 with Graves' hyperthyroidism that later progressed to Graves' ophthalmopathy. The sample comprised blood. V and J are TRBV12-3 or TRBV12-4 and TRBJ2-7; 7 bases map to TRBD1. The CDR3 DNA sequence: TGTGCCAGCAGTATGACAGGGCTCCCCTACGAGCAGTACTTC. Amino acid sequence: CASSMTGLPYEQYF.